This T cell receptor (beta chain) came from a study of T-cell memory formation after mild COVID-19. Study overall: TCR clusters mostly belonged to single donors. Study-wide findings and caveats: Clones which contracted sat mainly in CM and EM if CD4+, and in EMRA if CD8+. Clones contracting across day 15 to 85 had a balanced CD4/CD8 profile; later expanding clones leaned CD4+.

This clonotype was observed a few times. Its antigen is unknown. cDNA libraries for TCR alpha and TCR beta, carrying sample barcodes and UMIs, came from 5'RACE with constant-segment primers. One entry per CDR3 protein results from TCRdb running MiXCR on the 5' RACE reads. The sample yields around 430,000 distinct CDR3 sequences, around a sixth seen once. The sample consisted of PBMCs or a T cell subset sorted from them (not recorded which). The clonotype comes from a young man who had mild COVID-19 (a few samples of this study predate the infection). Cell type and time point are not known.

The DNA for the CDR3 is TGTGCCAGCAGCTTCGGGGACAGGGGGAAGCGGGAGACCCAGTACTTC. Protein sequence: CASSFGDRGKRETQYF. The chain employs TRBV7-9 and TRBJ2-5; 11 positions match TRBD1. Losses at the gene ends were 3 bases for V and 5 bases for J; bases not matched to a gene: 8. The germline V gene has CDR1 SEHNR and CDR2 FQNEAQ (reference sequence). CDR3 length equals 16 residues.